In this sample, the clone carrying this TCR beta chain turned up many times. The antigen is not known. The sample originates from a study of early T cells in non-severe SARS-CoV-2 infection. Study-wide findings and caveats: Missing private and CD4 specificities, VDJdb matching favored anti-spike CD8 responses.

Trimming took 0 bases from V and 0 from J, leaving 9 bases between them. Germline V CDR1 and CDR2: GTSNPN, SVGIG (reference sequence). The CDR3 runs 15 residues. TCRdb re-called the 5' RACE reads through MiXCR, storing one row per CDR3 protein. Among 45,000 to 60,000 distinct CDR3 sequences listed, 8.7% were seen once. The sequence was collected from an adult who was a healthcare worker with PCR-confirmed SARS-CoV-2 infection or an uninfected control (not recorded which). The chain is built from TRBV30 and TRBJ1-3; possibly TRBD1 for D (5 bases). The sequences come from whole blood, collected at baseline. CDR3 loop: CAWSVGQVSGNTIYF. CDR3 bases: TGTGCCTGGAGTGTGGGGCAGGTCTCTGGAAACACCATATATTTT. The whole variable domain, filled in from reference TRBV30 and TRBJ1-3, reads SQTIHQWPATLVQPVGSPLSLECTVEGTSNPNLYWYRQAAGRGLQLLFYSVGIGQISSEVPQNLSASRPQDRQFILSSKKLLLSDSGFYLCAWSVGQVSGNTIYFGEGSWLTVV.